Sequencing of this T cell receptor (beta chain) was carried out in a study of PD-1 blockade in classical Hodgkin lymphoma. Brentuximab vedotin exposure varied among the patients, all of whom had relapsed after autologous stem cell transplantation. Magnetic negative selection was used to purify CD4+ T cells from thawed PBMCs. Study observations and caveats: What caused the repertoire differences, perhaps disease activity or prior therapy, remains undefined. Unlike CD8+ TCR diversity, which did not rise significantly by C4D1, CD4+ TCR diversity did. Complete responders matched newly diagnosed patients in baseline diversity.

Regarding this clone: What it binds is not known.

This CDR3 is 15 amino acids long. CDR1 is MDHEN and CDR2 is SYDVKM in the germline V gene. Losses at the gene ends were 6 bases for V and 2 bases for J; bases not matched to a gene: 5. Generated by immunoSEQ multiplex PCR, the TCRdb table keeps only in-frame clones and is missing some. The sample gives around 4,500 clones, approximately 89% of which show up once; 28% is in the top ten. V and J are TRBV28 and TRBJ1-5, with 9 bases lining up with TRBD1. This material consisted of CD4+ T cells from blood, taken at baseline. The sequence was collected from a human donor with classical Hodgkin lymphoma. In nucleotides, the CDR3 is TGTGCCAGCAGGTGGACAGGGGAAGGCAATCAGCCCCAGCATTTT. It translates to CASRWTGEGNQPQHF.